This T cell receptor (beta chain) was sequenced in a study of blood T cell repertoires in COVID-19. The ends lost 7 bases at V and 2 bases at J; junction bases unmatched: 6. CDR1 is SEHNR and CDR2 is FQNEAQ in the germline V gene (reference sequence). The CDR3 has 15 amino acids. Profiling relied on immunoSEQ multiplex PCR, and the TCRdb table lists in-frame clones only, not all of them. In the table there are some 380,000 clones, around 87% of which are singletons. The receptor was derived from a young man who had recovered from COVID-19. Sample: PBMCs or T cells enriched from blood (not recorded which). The rearrangement joins TRBV7-9 to TRBJ2-2; 8 bases align to TRBD1. The CDR3 reads CASTRQGRNTGELFF. The DNA of the CDR3 is TGTGCCAGCACCAGACAGGGGAGAAACACCGGGGAGCTGTTTTTT.